Listed below are T cell receptor beta chains from one sample, sequenced in a study of CD8 T cells in ankylosing spondylitis. One entry per CDR3 protein results from TCRdb running MiXCR on the 5' RACE reads. The sample shows 300,000 to 400,000 distinct CDR3 sequences, more than 20% of them seen only once. Sample: blood, either unsorted or a sorted T cell fraction (not recorded which). All receptors come from a male donor with ankylosing spondylitis. The CDR3 runs from the conserved cysteine through the conserved F or W. A D gene is named only where the DNA matches it firmly. Rows may omit the clone size; those that give it use once, few, many or a size class.

size: few; J: TRBJ2-2; V: TRBV11-2; D: TRBD1; CDR3: CASSGQGFTGELFF; DNA: TGTGCCAGCAGCGGACAGGGATTCACCGGGGAGCTGTTTTTT
size: few; J: TRBJ2-2; V: TRBV5-5; D: NA; CDR3: CASSLMGPLNTGELFF; DNA: TGTGCCAGCAGCTTGATGGGACCGTTGAACACCGGGGAGCTGTTTTTT
size: NA; J: TRBJ1-4; V: TRBV7-9; D: NA; CDR3: CASSSVTMGDGKLFF; DNA: TGTGCCAGCAGCTCCGTTACGATGGGGGATGGAAAACTGTTTTTT
size: once; J: TRBJ2-3; V: TRBV19; D: TRBD2; CDR3: CASSMPGLAGEKYF; DNA: TGTGCCAGTAGTATGCCGGGACTAGCGGGAGAGAAGTATTTT
size: NA; J: TRBJ2-3; V: TRBV7-2; D: TRBD2; CDR3: CASRLRTSGNTDTQYF; DNA: TGTGCCAGCAGGTTACGGACTAGCGGAAACACAGATACGCAGTATTTT
size: NA; J: TRBJ2-3; V: TRBV28; D: TRBD1; CDR3: CASIGTGGTDTQYF; DNA: TGTGCCAGCATCGGGACAGGCGGCACAGATACGCAGTATTTT
size: few; J: TRBJ2-1; V: TRBV9; D: TRBD2; CDR3: CASSVDSGNSYNEQFF; DNA: TGTGCCAGCAGCGTAGATAGCGGGAATTCCTACAATGAGCAGTTCTTC
size: NA; J: TRBJ2-1; V: TRBV7-8; D: TRBD2; CDR3: CASSLVGRERQNNEQFF; DNA: TGTGCCAGCAGCTTAGTTGGGCGGGAGAGGCAAAACAATGAGCAGTTCTTC
size: few; J: TRBJ2-2; V: TRBV29-1; D: TRBD2; CDR3: CSVGTSGGTGELFF; DNA: TGCAGCGTTGGTACTAGCGGAGGGACCGGGGAGCTGTTTTTT
size: NA; J: TRBJ2-4; V: TRBV29-1; D: TRBD1; CDR3: CSVAPQGALTNIQYF; DNA: TGCAGCGTTGCCCCACAGGGGGCTTTGACAAACATTCAGTACTTC
size: few; J: TRBJ2-3; V: TRBV29-1; D: NA; CDR3: CSVVVIPDTQYF; DNA: TGCAGCGTTGTGGTAATACCAGATACGCAGTATTTT
size: NA; J: TRBJ2-2; V: TRBV7-8; D: NA; CDR3: CASSSVWTDTGELFF; DNA: TGTGCCAGCAGTTCGGTTTGGACGGATACCGGGGAGCTGTTTTTT
size: NA; J: TRBJ2-5; V: TRBV20-1; D: NA; CDR3: CSARGTGAETQYF; DNA: TGCAGTGCTAGAGGGACTGGCGCAGAGACCCAGTACTTC
size: once; J: TRBJ2-1; V: TRBV11-3; D: TRBD2; CDR3: CASRSTSVYNEQFF; DNA: TGTGCCAGCAGGTCTACTAGCGTCTACAATGAGCAGTTCTTC
size: NA; J: TRBJ1-1; V: TRBV2; D: NA; CDR3: CASSELRSNTEAFF; DNA: TGTGCCAGCAGTGAACTCAGGTCAAACACTGAAGCTTTCTTT
size: NA; J: TRBJ2-1; V: TRBV6-2/TRBV6-3; D: NA; CDR3: CASSSTRGTPYNEQFF; DNA: TGTGCCAGCAGTTCCACAAGGGGGACCCCTTACAATGAGCAGTTCTTC
size: NA; J: TRBJ1-4; V: TRBV4-1; D: NA; CDR3: CASSPRDGREKLFF; DNA: TGCGCCAGCAGCCCCCGGGACGGTCGTGAAAAACTGTTTTTT
size: few; J: TRBJ2-7; V: TRBV7-9; D: NA; CDR3: CASSLDSGRSYEQYF; DNA: TGTGCCAGCAGCTTAGATAGCGGTCGGTCCTACGAGCAGTACTTC
size: few; J: TRBJ2-4; V: TRBV3-1; D: NA; CDR3: CASSRQGAKNIQYF; DNA: TGTGCCAGCAGCCGTCAAGGGGCCAAAAACATTCAGTACTTC
size: NA; J: TRBJ1-1; V: TRBV7-2; D: NA; CDR3: CASSLGEGTEAFF; DNA: TGTGCCAGCAGCTTAGGGGAGGGCACTGAAGCTTTCTTT